This T cell receptor (beta chain) was documented in a study of cytomegalovirus exposure and HLA in healthy donors. Assay: immunoSEQ multiplex PCR; the TCRdb copy retains only in-frame clones and omits some. In the table there are 95,000 to 150,000 clones, about 93% of which are singletons. The CDR3 sequence is 15 residues long. Trimming removed 3 bases from V and 4 bases from J; junction bases left unmatched: 6. Germline V CDR1 and CDR2: SGHRS, YFSETQ. The sample taken for sequencing was PBMCs. The chain carries TRBV5-1 and TRBJ2-7; 11 positions match TRBD2. The TCR comes from a woman between 18 and 30 years old in good health and CMV-seronegative. The CDR3 nucleotides read TGCGCCAGCAGCTACGGGACTAGCGGAGTTTACGAGCAGTACTTC. Its protein product is CASSYGTSGVYEQYF.